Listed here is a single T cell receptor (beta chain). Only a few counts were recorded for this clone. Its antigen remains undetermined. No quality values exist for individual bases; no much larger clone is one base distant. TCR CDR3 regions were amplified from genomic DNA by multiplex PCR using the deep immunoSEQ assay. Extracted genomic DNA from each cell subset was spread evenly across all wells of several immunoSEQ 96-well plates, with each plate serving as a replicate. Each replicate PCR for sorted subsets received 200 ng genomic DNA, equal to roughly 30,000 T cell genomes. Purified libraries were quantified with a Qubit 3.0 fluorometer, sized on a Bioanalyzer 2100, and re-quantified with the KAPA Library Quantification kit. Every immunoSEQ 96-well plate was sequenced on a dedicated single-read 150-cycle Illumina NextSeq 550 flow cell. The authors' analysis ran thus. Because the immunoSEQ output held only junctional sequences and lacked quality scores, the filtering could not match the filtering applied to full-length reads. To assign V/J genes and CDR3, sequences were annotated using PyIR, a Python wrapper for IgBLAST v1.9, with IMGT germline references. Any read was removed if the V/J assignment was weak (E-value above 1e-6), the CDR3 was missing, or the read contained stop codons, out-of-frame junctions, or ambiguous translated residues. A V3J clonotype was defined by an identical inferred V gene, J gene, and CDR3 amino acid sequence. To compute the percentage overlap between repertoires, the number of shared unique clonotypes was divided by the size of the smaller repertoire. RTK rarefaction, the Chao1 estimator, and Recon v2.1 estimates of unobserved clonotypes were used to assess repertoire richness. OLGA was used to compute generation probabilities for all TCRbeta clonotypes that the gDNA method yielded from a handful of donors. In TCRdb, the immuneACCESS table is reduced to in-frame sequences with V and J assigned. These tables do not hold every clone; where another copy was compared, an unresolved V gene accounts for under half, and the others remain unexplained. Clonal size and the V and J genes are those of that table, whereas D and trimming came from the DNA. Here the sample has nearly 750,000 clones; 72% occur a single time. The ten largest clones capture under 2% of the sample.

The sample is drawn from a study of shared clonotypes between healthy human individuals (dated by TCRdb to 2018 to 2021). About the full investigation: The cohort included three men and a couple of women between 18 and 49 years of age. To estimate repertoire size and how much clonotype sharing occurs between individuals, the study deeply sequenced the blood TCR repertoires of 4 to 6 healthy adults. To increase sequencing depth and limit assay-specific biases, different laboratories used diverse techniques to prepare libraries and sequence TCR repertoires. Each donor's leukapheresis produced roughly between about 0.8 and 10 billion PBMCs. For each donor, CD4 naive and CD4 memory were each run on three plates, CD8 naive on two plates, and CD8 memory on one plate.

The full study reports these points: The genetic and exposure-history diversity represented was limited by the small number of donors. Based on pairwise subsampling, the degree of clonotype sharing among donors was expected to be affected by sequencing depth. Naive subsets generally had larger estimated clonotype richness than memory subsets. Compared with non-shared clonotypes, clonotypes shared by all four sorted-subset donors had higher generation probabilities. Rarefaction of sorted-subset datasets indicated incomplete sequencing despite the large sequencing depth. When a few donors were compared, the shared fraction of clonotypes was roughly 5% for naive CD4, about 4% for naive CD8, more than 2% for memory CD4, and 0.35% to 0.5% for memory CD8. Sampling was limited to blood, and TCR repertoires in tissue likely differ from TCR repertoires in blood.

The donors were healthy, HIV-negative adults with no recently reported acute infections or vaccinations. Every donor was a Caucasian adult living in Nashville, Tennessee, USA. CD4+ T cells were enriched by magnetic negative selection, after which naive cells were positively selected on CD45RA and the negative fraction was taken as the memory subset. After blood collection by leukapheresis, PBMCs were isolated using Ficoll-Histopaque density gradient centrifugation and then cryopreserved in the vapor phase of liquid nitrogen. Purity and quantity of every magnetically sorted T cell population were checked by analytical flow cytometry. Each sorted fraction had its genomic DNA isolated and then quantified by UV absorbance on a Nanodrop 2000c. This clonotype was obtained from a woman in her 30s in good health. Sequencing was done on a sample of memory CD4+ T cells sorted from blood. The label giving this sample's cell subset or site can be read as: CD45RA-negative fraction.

For the CDR3, the sequence is CAWRSGTDTDTQYF. The DNA is TGTGCCTGGAGAAGCGGGACAGACACAGATACGCAGTATTTT. The chain joins TRBV30 to TRBJ2-3; the D gene is perhaps TRBD1 or TRBD2, as each covers 7 bases. From cysteine to phenylalanine, the CDR3 is 14 amino acids long. The only DNA kept is the CDR3, 42 bases in frame from the first base. V and J are truncated by 3 bases and 2 bases respectively, leaving an intervening sequence of 12 bases. Taken from the germline V gene (reference sequence), the CDR1 and CDR2 loops are GTSNPN and SVGIG.